These 18 T cell receptor beta chains came from one sample sequenced in a study of blood T cells in healthy people across ages. A second 7 to 11 cycle PCR used barcoded and J-beta primers. Via MiXCR, TCRdb re-called the 5' RACE reads, giving one row per CDR3 protein. The sample holds about 640,000 distinct CDR3 sequences, under 65% seen once. Sequenced: blood. The receptor set was obtained from a man aged 55-75 years in good health.

Comment on this clonotype: One end of the junction does not line up with germline, which may come from a read error. The V call is TRBV5-1, the J call TRBJ2-1; possibly TRBD1 for D (5 bases). The CDR3 runs to 16 residues. Germline CDR1 reads SGHRS; CDR2 reads YFSETQ. The chain's CDR3 is CASSLGQLLIYNEQFF. In DNA, the CDR3 is TGCGCCAGCAGCTTGGGACAGTTACTCATCTACAATGAGCAATTCTTC.

V gene TRBV27 combines with J gene TRBJ2-4; 11 nucleotides align to TRBD1. The DNA matches TRBJ2-5 better at its end, which makes the J call doubtful. CDR3 length: 16 residues. Germline V lookup: CDR1 MNHEY, CDR2 SMNVEV (reference sequence). The CDR3 sequence is CASSSIGTGGQETQYF. The DNA for the CDR3 is TGTGCCAGCAGTTCTATTGGGACAGGGGGCCAAGAGACCCAGTACTTC.

This clonotype was counted a few times. The V and J genes are TRBV6-5 and TRBJ1-2; no reliable D call. The V gene lost 7 bases and the J gene lost 0 bases, with 9 bases spanning the gap. CDR3 length: 13 residues. Germline V gene data show CDR1 as MNHEY and CDR2 as SVGAGI. CDR3 sequence: CASTLDPNYGYTF. The CDR3, as DNA: TGTGCCAGCACCCTGGACCCTAACTATGGCTACACCTTC.

This clonotype showed up just once. This chain connects TRBV5-1 to TRBJ2-7; 8 nucleotides match TRBD1. V was clipped by 4 bases and J by 3 bases; unmatched bases: 9. Germline CDR1 SGHRS, CDR2 YFSETQ. CDR3 size: 15 residues. For the CDR3, the DNA is TGCGCCAGCAGCAGAGGACAGGGAGTAGTCTACGAGCAGTACTTC. It encodes CASSRGQGVVYEQYF.

The chain joins TRBV29-1 to TRBJ2-7; D gene ambiguous. The germline V and J ends were trimmed by 3 bases and 4 bases, with 7 bases remaining between them. The CDR3 loop spans 11 amino acids. In germline, CDR1 is SQVTM, CDR2 ANQGSEA. Here the CDR3 reads CSVDINYEQYF. The CDR3 DNA follows: TGCAGCGTTGACATTAATTACGAGCAGTACTTC.

The chain is built from TRBV5-1 and TRBJ2-3; 12 bases match TRBD2. Germline V lookup: CDR1 SGHRS, CDR2 YFSETQ. The CDR3 has 15 amino acids. V gave up 7 bases and J gave up 9 bases; unmatched junction bases: 12. CDR3 sequence: CASPLAGGQPLTQYF. CDR3 nucleotide sequence: TGCGCCAGCCCACTAGCGGGGGGCCAACCCCTCACGCAGTATTTT.

This chain connects TRBV2 to TRBJ2-1, with D perhaps TRBD2 (7 bases). This CDR3 is 14 amino acids long. The V end lost 8 bases, the J end lost 5 bases, and 16 bases lay between the germline ends. Germline V gene data show CDR1 as SNHLY and CDR2 as FYNNEI. This CDR3 is CASGGGGGHNEQFF. CDR3 nucleotide sequence: TGTGCCAGCGGTGGAGGCGGGGGCCACAATGAGCAGTTCTTC.

V is TRBV20-1 and J is TRBJ1-5, with D maybe TRBD1 (5 bases). Germline V gene data show CDR1 as DFQATT and CDR2 as SNEGSKA (reference sequence). The CDR3 totals 13 residues. Trimming took off 1 base at V and 3 bases at J, with 7 bases between the two ends. This chain's CDR3 is CSARGQFNQPQHF. The CDR3 DNA reads TGCAGTGCTAGAGGACAGTTCAATCAGCCCCAGCATTTT.

The genes are TRBV6-6 and TRBJ2-3; tentatively, D is TRBD2 (7 bases). This CDR3 has 16 amino acids. CDR1 and CDR2 (germline): MNHNY, SVGAGI (reference sequence). With 0 bases removed from V and 5 bases from J, the gap between germline ends came to 15 bases. This chain's CDR3 is CASSYSKNREGDTQYF. CDR3 DNA sequence: TGTGCCAGCAGTTACTCGAAGAACAGGGAGGGAGATACGCAGTATTTT.

The CDR3, as DNA: TGTGCCAGCAGCCTCAGGGAAATGAACACTGAAGCTTTCTTT. Residues: CASSLREMNTEAFF. The chain carries TRBV7-8 and TRBJ1-1; perhaps TRBD1 as D (5 bases). The V end lost 5 bases, the J end lost 0 bases, and 10 bases lay between the germline ends. Per germline, CDR1 SGHVS and CDR2 FQNEAQ. The CDR3 runs to 14 residues.

The V gene is TRBV20-1, the J gene TRBJ2-3; D is uncertain. V lost 3 bases to trimming and J lost 7 bases, with 8 bases between them. The CDR3 has 11 residues. From germline, CDR1 is DFQATT and CDR2 SNEGSKA (reference sequence). The CDR3 sequence is CSASPRNTQYF. DNA for the CDR3: TGCAGTGCTAGCCCTAGAAATACGCAGTATTTT.

This chain joins TRBV10-3 and TRBJ2-6; D is undetermined. Trimming removed 5 bases at V and 4 bases at J, with 9 bases between. Germline V lookup: CDR1 ENHRY, CDR2 SYGVKD. The CDR3 covers 14 residues. CDR3 sequence reads: CAISLGTGANVLTF. The CDR3 nucleotides read TGTGCCATCAGTCTGGGCACAGGGGCCAACGTCCTGACTTTC.

The gene calls are TRBV3-1 and TRBJ2-5, with TRBD2 matching 7 bases. V gave up 4 bases and J gave up 11 bases; unmatched junction bases: 22. CDR3 length: 17 residues. Germline CDR1 LGHDT, CDR2 YNNKEL (reference sequence). The CDR3 reads CASSPNGGGGPTGEQYF. In nucleotides, the CDR3 is TGTGCCAGCAGCCCCAATGGCGGCGGGGGACCCACGGGGGAGCAGTACTTC.

This chain connects TRBV12-3 or TRBV12-4 to TRBJ2-5; no firm D call. Trimming pared 5 bases from V and 3 bases from J, leaving 13 bases between. The CDR3 covers 14 residues. The CDR3, as DNA: TGTGCCAGCAGTCCCCCACTTTCAAAAGAGACCCAGTACTTC. Translated: CASSPPLSKETQYF.

A single count supports this clonotype. The gene calls are TRBV11-3 and TRBJ2-1; 9 bases match TRBD1. CDR3 length: 15 amino acids. Germline CDR1 reads SGHNT; CDR2 reads YENEEA. V lost 5 bases and J lost 5; bases outside the gene matches: 7. The CDR3 DNA reads TGTGCCAGCAGCGTAACCGGGACAGGGAACAATGAGCAGTTCTTC. It translates to CASSVTGTGNNEQFF.

This clonotype was detected only a few times. The V and J genes are TRBV27 and TRBJ1-6; D may be TRBD1 (5 bases). V gave up 7 bases and J gave up 3 bases, with 13 bases separating them. Germline loops: CDR1 MNHEY, CDR2 SMNVEV (reference sequence). This CDR3 region has 15 residues. CDR3 sequence: CASTSGMGYNSPLHF. For the CDR3, the DNA is TGTGCCAGCACCTCAGGGATGGGCTATAATTCACCCCTCCACTTT.

This clonotype was counted ten times or more. The J gene is TRBJ2-7, the V gene TRBV20-1; 8 bases line up with TRBD1. J lost 1 base, V lost 6 bases, and 11 bases had no gene match. The CDR3 is 15 residues long. Germline V lookup: CDR1 DFQATT, CDR2 SNEGSKA (reference sequence). CDR3 nucleotides: TGCAGTGCCAAAGACCCCAACAGGGGGTCCTACGAGCAGTACTTC. This encodes CSAKDPNRGSYEQYF.

The V gene is TRBV4-2, the J gene TRBJ2-2; possible D gene TRBD1, 5 bases. This CDR3 is built from 14 residues. V lost 0 bases and J lost 5, with 7 bases in between. Germline V gene sequence: CDR1 LGHNA, CDR2 YNFKEQ. The CDR3: CASSQEPGTGELFF. The CDR3 DNA is TGTGCCAGCAGCCAAGAACCAGGGACCGGGGAGCTGTTTTTT.